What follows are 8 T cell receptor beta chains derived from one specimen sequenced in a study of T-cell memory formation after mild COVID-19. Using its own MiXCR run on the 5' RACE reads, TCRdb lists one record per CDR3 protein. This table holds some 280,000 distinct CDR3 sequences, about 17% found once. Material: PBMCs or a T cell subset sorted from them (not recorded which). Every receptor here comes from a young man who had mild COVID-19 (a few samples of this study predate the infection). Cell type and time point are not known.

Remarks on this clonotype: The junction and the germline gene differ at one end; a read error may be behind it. The CDR3, as DNA: TGTGCCAGCAGCGCGGGAATTCGGGTCTACCTAAACTTC. Protein sequence: CASSAGIRVYLNF. The chain employs TRBV2 and TRBJ2-7, with D perhaps TRBD2 (6 bases). This CDR3 comprises 13 residues. Germline lookup yields CDR1 SNHLY and CDR2 FYNNEI.

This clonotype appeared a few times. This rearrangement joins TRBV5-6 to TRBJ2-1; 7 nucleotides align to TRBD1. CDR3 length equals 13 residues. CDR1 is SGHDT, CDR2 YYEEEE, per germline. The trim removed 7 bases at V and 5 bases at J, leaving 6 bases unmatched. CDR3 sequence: CASPPGQHNEQFF. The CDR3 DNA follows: TGTGCCAGCCCGCCGGGACAGCACAATGAGCAGTTCTTC.

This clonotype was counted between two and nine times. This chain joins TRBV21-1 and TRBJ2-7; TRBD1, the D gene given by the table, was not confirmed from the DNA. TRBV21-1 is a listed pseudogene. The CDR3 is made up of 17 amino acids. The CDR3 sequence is CASRTIDRGQISYEQYV. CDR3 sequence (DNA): TGTGCCAGCAGGACTATAGACAGGGGGCAAATCTCCTACGAGCAGTACGTC.

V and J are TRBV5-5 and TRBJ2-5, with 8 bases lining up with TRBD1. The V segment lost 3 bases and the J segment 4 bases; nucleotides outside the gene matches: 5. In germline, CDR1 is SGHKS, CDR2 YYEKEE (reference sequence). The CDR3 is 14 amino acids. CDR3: CASSSAGTGETQYF. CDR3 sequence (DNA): TGTGCCAGCAGCTCGGCCGGGACAGGAGAGACCCAGTACTTC.

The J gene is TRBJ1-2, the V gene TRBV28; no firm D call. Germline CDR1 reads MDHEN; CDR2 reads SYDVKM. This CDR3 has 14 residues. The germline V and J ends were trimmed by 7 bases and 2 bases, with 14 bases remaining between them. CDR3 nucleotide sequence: TGTGCCAGCACCCCACCGGGCGGAAACTATGGCTACACCTTC. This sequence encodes CASTPPGGNYGYTF.

CDR3 sequence: CVSPRISYGYTF. In DNA form, the CDR3 reads TGCGTCAGTCCTAGGATATCCTATGGCTACACCTTC. The chain joins TRBV4-3 to TRBJ1-2; D gene uncertain. This CDR3 is built from 12 residues. The germline V gene has CDR1 LGHNA and CDR2 YSLEER.

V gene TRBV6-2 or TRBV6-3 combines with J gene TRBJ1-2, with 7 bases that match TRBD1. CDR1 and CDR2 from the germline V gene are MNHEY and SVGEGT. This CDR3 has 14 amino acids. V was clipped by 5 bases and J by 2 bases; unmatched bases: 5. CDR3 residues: CASSPTGFNYGYTF. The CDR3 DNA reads TGTGCCAGCAGTCCGACAGGGTTCAACTATGGCTACACCTTC.

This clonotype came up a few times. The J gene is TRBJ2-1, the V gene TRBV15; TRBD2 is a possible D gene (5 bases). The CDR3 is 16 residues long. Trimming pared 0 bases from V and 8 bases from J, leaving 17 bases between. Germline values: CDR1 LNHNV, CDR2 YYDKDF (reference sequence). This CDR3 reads CATSRDYYGVEDEQFF. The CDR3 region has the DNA TGTGCCACCAGCAGAGATTATTACGGGGTCGAGGATGAGCAGTTCTTC.